This T cell receptor beta chain was observed in a study of T-cell memory formation after mild COVID-19. Via MiXCR, TCRdb re-called the 5' RACE reads, giving one row per CDR3 protein. The table lists hundreds of thousands of distinct CDR3 sequences, roughly 18% of them singletons, with around 13% in the top ten. This clonotype was observed a few times. Sequenced sample: PBMCs or a T cell subset sorted from them (not recorded which). The sequence was obtained from an adult woman who had mild COVID-19 (a few samples of this study predate the infection). Cell type and time point are not known.

CDR3 in amino acids: CASRHDRDTLNTEAFF. CDR3 nucleotides: TGTGCCAGCAGACATGACCGGGACACGCTGAACACTGAAGCTTTCTTT. The V and J genes are TRBV27 and TRBJ1-1; D perhaps matches TRBD1 (6 bases). This CDR3 has 16 residues. The V gene lost 6 bases and the J gene lost 0 bases, with 17 bases spanning the gap. The germline gives CDR1 MNHEY, CDR2 SMNVEV (reference sequence).